Listed below are T cell receptor beta chains from one sample, sequenced in a study of blood T cell repertoires in COVID-19. Some clones are missing from TCRdb's copy, which holds only in-frame ones; the method was immunoSEQ multiplex PCR. The sample records 60,000 or so clones, about 77% being singletons. The sample comprised peripheral blood. These receptors all come from a human donor in a cohort sampled during active COVID-19. Both conserved end residues are part of each CDR3. Each record gives: J gene, clone size, D gene, V gene, CDR3 protein, CDR3 DNA. The D gene is left open where the match is weak. Clone size is stated in some rows and not others, as once, few, many or a class when expanded.

TRBJ2-7 . TRBD1 TRBV9 CASSPLGQGALEQYF TGTGCCAGCAGCCCGCTAGGACAGGGAGCTCTCGAGCAGTACTTC
TRBJ2-3 . TRBD2 TRBV18 CASSPQREMGTDTQYF TGTGCCAGCTCACCCCAGCGGGAGATGGGAACAGATACGCAGTATTTT
TRBJ2-3 . TRBD1 TRBV12-5 CASGLIIGTGDIHVTDTQYF TGTGCTAGTGGTTTGATTATTGGGACAGGGGATATTCACGTCACAGATACGCAGTATTTT
TRBJ1-2 . TRBD1 TRBV30 CACYRDRALNYGYTF TGTGCCTGTTACCGGGACAGGGCCCTTAACTATGGCTACACCTTC
TRBJ1-5 . . TRBV6-5 CASRDSQPQHF TGTGCCAGCAGGGACAGCCAGCCCCAGCATTTT
TRBJ1-2 few . TRBV5-8 CASSWEGGYTF TGTGCCAGCAGCTGGGAGGGTGGCTACACCTTC
TRBJ1-5 . . TRBV3-1/TRBV3-2 CASSRGFQPQHF TGTGCCAGCAGCAGGGGGTTTCAGCCCCAGCATTTT
TRBJ1-4 . . TRBV6-5 CASSWDILNEKLFF TGTGCCAGCAGTTGGGACATCCTTAATGAAAAACTGTTTTTT
TRBJ2-1 . . TRBV28 CASSFAGLAYNEQFF TGTGCCAGCAGTTTCGCAGGGTTAGCCTACAATGAGCAGTTCTTC
TRBJ2-5 . TRBD1 TRBV7-3 CASSSWGRDRGRSIETQYF TGTGCCAGCAGCTCTTGGGGGAGGGACAGGGGCAGGTCCATAGAGACCCAGTACTTC
TRBJ2-1 . TRBD2 TRBV11-3 CASSFRGGSGNNEQFF TGTGCCAGCAGCTTCCGGGGGGGTAGCGGGAACAATGAGCAGTTCTTC
TRBJ2-4 . TRBD2 TRBV14 CASSGWTSVNIQYF TGTGCCAGCAGCGGTTGGACTAGCGTAAACATTCAGTACTTC
TRBJ1-3 . . TRBV18 CASSSDLGNTIYF TGTGCCAGCTCCAGCGACCTTGGAAACACCATATATTTT
TRBJ2-3 . . TRBV7-2 CASSLVRRTDTQYF TGTGCCAGCAGCTTAGTGAGGAGGACAGATACGCAGTATTTT
TRBJ2-7 . . TRBV6-5 CASRQILGEQYF TGTGCCAGCAGACAAATCCTAGGCGAGCAGTACTTC
TRBJ2-5 . . TRBV7-8 CASSLEATTGETQYF TGTGCCAGCAGCTTAGAGGCCACAACAGGAGAGACCCAGTACTTC
TRBJ2-1 . . TRBV28 CASGPNYNEQFF TGTGCCAGCGGCCCCAACTACAATGAGCAGTTCTTC
TRBJ1-6 . TRBD1 TRBV6-1 CASSVRQGLYGAPLHF TGTGCCAGCAGTGTTCGACAGGGGCTATACGGGGCACCCCTCCACTTT
TRBJ2-5 . . TRBV5-1 CASSVQGLRETQYF TGCGCCAGCAGCGTACAGGGTCTAAGAGAGACCCAGTACTTC
TRBJ2-7 . . TRBV27 CASSLGASSYEQYF TGTGCCAGCAGTTTGGGAGCAAGCTCCTACGAGCAGTACTTC
TRBJ1-1 . . TRBV3-1/TRBV3-2 CASSQGVGEGTEAFF TGTGCCAGCAGCCAAGGCGTTGGGGAGGGTACTGAAGCTTTCTTT
TRBJ1-2 few . TRBV6-1 CASSEMTGGYDGYTF TGTGCCAGCAGTGAGATGACAGGCGGGTACGATGGCTACACCTTC
TRBJ2-7 . . TRBV29-1 CSVGSDEQYF TGCAGCGTTGGGAGTGACGAGCAGTACTTC
TRBJ1-5 . . TRBV12-3/TRBV12-4 CASTTGWNQPQHF TGTGCCAGCACCACAGGTTGGAATCAGCCCCAGCATTTT
TRBJ1-1 medium-sized . TRBV2 CASNTFKNTEAFF TGTGCCAGCAACACGTTCAAAAACACTGAAGCTTTCTTT
TRBJ1-1 . . TRBV2 CASSVTENTEAFF TGTGCCAGCAGTGTTACTGAGAACACTGAAGCTTTCTTT
TRBJ1-1 . TRBD1 TRBV3-1/TRBV3-2 CASSTRQGYTEAFF TGTGCCAGCAGCACACGACAGGGGTACACTGAAGCTTTCTTT
TRBJ2-6 once . TRBV2 CASKSGQPLPGANVLTF TGTGCCAGCAAGAGCGGTCAGCCCTTACCTGGGGCCAACGTCCTGACTTTC
TRBJ1-1 . . TRBV10-1 CASSFEVGTEAFF TGCGCCAGCAGTTTTGAGGTCGGCACTGAAGCTTTCTTT
TRBJ2-7 . TRBD1 TRBV5-4 CASSLKQGAGEQYF TGTGCCAGCAGCTTGAAACAGGGGGCTGGCGAGCAGTACTTC
TRBJ2-1 . . TRBV18 CASSPPFWDSTYNEQFF TGTGCCAGCTCACCACCGTTTTGGGACTCCACCTACAATGAGCAGTTCTTC